One sample yielded the 21 T cell receptor beta chains listed below, sequenced in a study of T cell changes during pregnancy in multiple sclerosis. Sequencing was performed with immunoSEQ multiplex PCR; in TCRdb, only in-frame clones are kept and a portion is missing. The sample contains some 61,000 clones, 75% to 95% of which appear only once. Sequencing used peripheral blood, obtained in the second trimester of pregnancy. All receptors derive from a female donor with multiple sclerosis, enrolled in a pregnancy study.

The chain links TRBV5-1 to TRBJ1-3; a possible D gene is TRBD1 (6 bases). The CDR3 sequence is 15 residues long. Germline V gene data show CDR1 as SGHRS and CDR2 as YFSETQ. V lost 0 bases to trimming and J lost 0 bases, with 7 bases between them. This CDR3 is CASSLEGGSGNTIYF. The CDR3, as DNA: TGCGCCAGCAGCTTGGAAGGGGGCTCTGGAAACACCATATATTTT.

V gene TRBV11-2 combines with J gene TRBJ2-7, with 9 bases identical to TRBD1. The CDR3 is 13 amino acids. Germline V gives CDR1 SGHAT, CDR2 FQNNGV. Trimming at V came to 5 bases and at J to 2 bases, leaving 1 base not matched to a gene. CDR3 DNA sequence: TGTGCCAGCAGCCGGGACAGGGCCTACGAGCAGTACTTC. This codes for CASSRDRAYEQYF. The full variable domain, its missing parts supplied by reference TRBV11-2 and TRBJ2-7, is EAGVAQSPRYKIIEKRQSVAFWCNPISGHATLYWYQQILGQGPKLLIQFQNNGVVDDSQLPKDRFSAERLKGVDSTLKIQPAKLEDSAVYLCASSRDRAYEQYFGPGTRLTVT.

This chain links TRBV5-4 with TRBJ1-1; 7 bases align to TRBD1. V dropped 4 bases and J dropped 2; count of bases not matched to a gene: 5. Germline CDR1 SGHNT, CDR2 YYREEE (reference sequence). The CDR3 covers 14 residues. DNA of the CDR3: TGTGCCAGCAGCCAAGAGGGGGCCAACACTGAAGCTTTCTTT. The encoded protein is CASSQEGANTEAFF.

This chain connects TRBV9 to TRBJ2-5, with TRBD2 identical over 8 bases. This CDR3 comprises 16 residues. Germline lookup yields CDR1 SGDLS and CDR2 YYNGEE. Trimming cost V 0 bases and J 7 bases; bases outside gene matches: 11. This CDR3 is CASSVEDGGARGTQYF. The CDR3 bases are TGTGCCAGCAGCGTAGAGGACGGGGGGGCAAGAGGGACCCAGTACTTC. Looking up the rest from reference TRBV9 and TRBJ2-5 gives the full variable domain: DSGVTQTPKHLITATGQRVTLRCSPRSGDLSVYWYQQSLDQGLQFLIQYYNGEERAKGNILERFSAQQFPDLHSELNLSSLELGDSALYFCASSVEDGGARGTQYFGPGTRLLVL.

J is TRBJ2-2 and V is TRBV5-1; 7 bases map to TRBD1. The CDR3 loop spans 14 amino acids. V gave up 9 bases and J gave up 0 bases; unmatched junction bases: 5. CDR1 and CDR2 (germline): SGHRS, YFSETQ. The CDR3: CATRGGPNTGELFF. CDR3 bases: TGCGCCACAAGAGGGGGCCCGAACACCGGGGAGCTGTTTTTT.

This sequence joins TRBV7-2 and TRBJ2-1; D possibly corresponds to TRBD2 (5 bases). The CDR3 covers 12 residues. V lost 5 bases, J lost 8 bases, and 10 bases lay in between. Germline V gene data show CDR1 as SGHTA and CDR2 as FQGNSA. DNA for the CDR3: TGTGCCAGCAGCCCTACTAGGGATGAGCAGTTCTTC. Protein: CASSPTRDEQFF. The whole variable domain, remainder taken from reference TRBV7-2 and TRBJ2-1, is GAGVSQSPSNKVTEKGKDVELRCDPISGHTALYWYRQSLGQGLEFLIYFQGNSAPDKSGLPSDRFSAERTGGSVSTLTIQRTQQEDSAVYLCASSPTRDEQFFGPGTRLTVL.

The CDR3 nucleotides read TGTGCCAGCAGCGTAAAGGAGCAACTATCGACGGGGGAGCTGTTTTTT. Amino acid sequence: CASSVKEQLSTGELFF. This rearrangement joins TRBV9 to TRBJ2-2; D remains ambiguous. Trimming took off 1 base at V and 8 bases at J, with 18 bases between the two ends. The V gene's germline CDR1 is SGDLS and CDR2 YYNGEE. This CDR3 contains 16 residues.

The V and J genes are TRBV5-6 and TRBJ2-1; 7 bases map to TRBD2. V was clipped by 2 bases and J by 1 base; unmatched bases: 6. The CDR3 is 16 residues long. CDR1 and CDR2 from the germline V gene are SGHDT and YYEEEE. CDR3 in amino acids: CASSFGSGDSYNEQFF. The CDR3 nucleotides are TGTGCCAGCAGCTTCGGGAGCGGGGATTCCTACAATGAGCAGTTCTTC.

Turning to this clone: At one of its ends the junction is not consistent with the germline gene, which may arise from a read error. CDR3 amino acids: CASSFSGGSHEQYF. The DNA for the CDR3 is TGTGCCAGCAGCTTCTCGGGGGGCTCCCACGAGCAGTACTTC. The chain uses TRBV7-9 and TRBJ2-7; D is possibly TRBD2 (7 bases). CDR1 SEHNR and CDR2 FQNEAQ come from the germline V gene (reference sequence). The CDR3 covers 14 residues. Complete variable domain (other parts from reference TRBV7-9 and TRBJ2-7): DTGVSQNPRHKITKRGQNVTFRCDPISEHNRLYWYRQTLGQGPEFLTYFQNEAQLEKSRLLSDRFSAERPKGSFSTLEIQRTEQGDSAMYLCASSFSGGSHEQYFGPGTRLTVT.

The rearrangement links TRBV29-1 to TRBJ2-3; 12 bases agree with TRBD2. The germline V gene encodes CDR1 SQVTM and CDR2 ANQGSEA. The trim removed 3 bases at V and 3 bases at J, leaving 10 bases unmatched. The CDR3 extends over 17 amino acids. The CDR3 is CSVDVLAGGALTDTQYF. As DNA, the CDR3 is TGCAGCGTTGATGTTCTAGCGGGGGGGGCGTTAACAGATACGCAGTATTTT.

The chain is built from TRBV19 and TRBJ1-5, with a weak D call TRBD1 (5 bases). The CDR3 is made up of 15 amino acids. CDR1 is LNHDA and CDR2 is SQIVND in the germline V gene (reference sequence). V lost 7 bases to trimming and J lost 2 bases, with 15 bases between them. This CDR3 is CASTFRMTGNQPQHF. In DNA form, the CDR3 reads TGTGCCAGTACCTTTCGTATGACAGGCAATCAGCCCCAGCATTTT.

Only one count was recorded for this clone. J is TRBJ1-2 and V is TRBV4-3; unclear D gene. Trimming stripped 2 bases from V and 7 bases from J, with 14 bases between. The germline CDR1 and CDR2 sequences are LGHNA and YSLEER. The CDR3 length is 14 residues. The CDR3, as DNA: TGCGCCAGCAGCCAATTCGCAGGTTTGTCTGGCTACACCTTC. It encodes CASSQFAGLSGYTF.

V usage is TRBV7-2 and J usage is TRBJ1-5; the D is unclear. Trimming stripped 6 bases from V and 6 bases from J, with 9 bases between. Germline CDR1 SGHTA, CDR2 FQGNSA. This CDR3 has 12 amino acids. The CDR3 DNA is TGTGCCAGCAGGGCAGAGGGTCAGCCCCAGCATTTT. Protein: CASRAEGQPQHF.

This chain joins TRBV18 and TRBJ2-2; TRBD1 matches 9 bases. The germline V gene encodes CDR1 KGHSH and CDR2 LQKENI. Unmatched junction bases numbered 0, after V lost 0 bases and J lost 4 bases. This CDR3 has 15 amino acids. The CDR3 loop is CASSPPTGGTGELFF. The CDR3 nucleotides read TGTGCCAGCTCACCACCGACAGGGGGCACCGGGGAGCTGTTTTTT.

The chain uses TRBV5-4 and TRBJ2-7, with no clear D. Deletions cut 1 base from V and 3 bases from J, with 8 bases between. This CDR3 has 13 amino acids. Germline CDR1 reads SGHNT; CDR2 reads YYREEE (reference sequence). The CDR3 nucleotides read TGTGCCAGCAGCTTGATGGGCGACTACGAGCAGTACTTC. It yields the protein CASSLMGDYEQYF.

V gene TRBV18 combines with J gene TRBJ2-1; 10 positions agree with TRBD2. V trimming: 5 bases; J trimming: 7 bases; junction bases outside the gene matches: 8. CDR1 and CDR2 from the germline V gene are KGHSH and LQKENI. The CDR3 is 15 residues long. The CDR3 protein is CASSEGLASVNEQFF. The CDR3 bases are TGTGCCAGCTCAGAGGGACTAGCGTCTGTTAATGAGCAGTTCTTC.

The chain links TRBV9 to TRBJ2-5, with D tentatively TRBD1 (6 bases). The J call is in doubt because the DNA end fits TRBJ2-7 better. Germline V gene sequence: CDR1 SGDLS, CDR2 YYNGEE. The CDR3 consists of 12 residues. As DNA, the CDR3 is TGTGCCAGCAGCGTAGTAGGGGGCGAGCAGTACTTC. Its protein is CASSVVGGEQYF.

J is TRBJ2-3 and V is TRBV5-1; D gene uncertain. The CDR3 extends over 13 amino acids. Germline values: CDR1 SGHRS, CDR2 YFSETQ. V dropped 6 bases and J dropped 5 bases, with 13 bases sitting between them. Written as DNA, the CDR3 is TGCGCCAGCACCCCCGTCTCGAGAGATACGCAGTATTTT. This translates into CASTPVSRDTQYF.

This chain connects TRBV7-2 to TRBJ2-7; the match to TRBD1 covers 8 bases. V gave up 1 base and J gave up 3 bases; unmatched junction bases: 8. CDR3 size: 16 residues. Per germline, CDR1 SGHTA and CDR2 FQGNSA. The CDR3 coding sequence is TGTGCCAGCAGCTTAGTGAATACAGGGGGTAGCTACGAGCAGTACTTC. It codes for CASSLVNTGGSYEQYF.

The V call is TRBV7-6, the J call TRBJ1-1; 10 bases are a match to TRBD1. This CDR3 contains 13 residues. The V segment lost 4 bases and the J segment 11 bases; nucleotides outside the gene matches: 7. Germline V gene lookup returns CDR1 SGHVS and CDR2 FNYEAQ. CDR3 sequence (DNA): TGTGCCAGCAGCTGGGACAGGGGAAGGAGTGCTTTCTTT. It encodes CASSWDRGRSAFF.

The J gene is TRBJ2-2, the V gene TRBV18; 8 bases align to TRBD2. Per germline, CDR1 KGHSH and CDR2 LQKENI. Losses at the gene ends were 3 bases for V and 4 bases for J; bases not matched to a gene: 7. The CDR3 extends over 16 amino acids. The chain's CDR3 is CASSPSGGPITGELFF. CDR3 DNA: TGTGCCAGCTCACCCTCGGGGGGGCCAATCACCGGGGAGCTGTTTTTT.